This T cell receptor beta chain appears in the sequencing data of a study of T-cell reconstitution after alpha-beta-depleted transplantation in children. Whole-study findings and limits: By one year post-transplant, T-cell counts and diversity largely arose from T cells that were newly produced. It was surviving recipient T cells and thymic progenitors that gave some patients high TCRbeta diversity at day 60. Several hundred expanded graft clones reportedly supplied alpha-beta T cells about two months after transplant.

V shed 0 bases and J shed 1 base, with 12 bases lying between them. The CDR3 is 15 amino acids. Germline lookup yields CDR1 DFQATT and CDR2 SNEGSKA (reference sequence). The library targeted TCRbeta and was prepared with unique molecular identifiers. TCRdb analysed the PCR reads with MiXCR anew, one entry per CDR3 protein. Of around 450,000 distinct CDR3 sequences listed, approximately 42% are singletons. About this clonotype itself: Its cognate antigen is unknown.

The source material was PBMCs, sampled before TCRalphabeta/CD19-depleted stem cell transplant. The rearrangement links TRBV20-1 to TRBJ1-1, with a possible D match to TRBD1 (5 bases). The sequence derives from a girl aged 2 to 9 with aplastic anemia, due to receive a stem cell transplant. The chain's CDR3 is CSARDRGVGNTEAFF. Here the CDR3 DNA reads TGCAGTGCTAGAGATCGGGGGGTCGGGAACACTGAAGCTTTCTTT.